Presented here are 9 T cell receptor beta chains from one specimen sequenced in a study of metastatic and nonmetastatic thyroid tumors. TCRdb re-clonotyped the PCR reads through MiXCR. The sample carries approximately 29,000 clones, 30% recorded once. Ahead of thyroid surgery, no patient had received treatment of any kind. The specimen sequenced was blood. These receptor sequences come from a female donor with papillary thyroid cancer or a benign thyroid nodule (not recorded which). Some clones in this sample may be carry-over from other donors' samples.

This clone was found many times. The rearrangement joins TRBV5-1 to TRBJ2-7, with TRBD2 matching 12 bases. The CDR3 has 17 amino acids. Trimming took 1 base from V and 4 from J; bases not matched to a gene: 9. Per the germline V gene, CDR1 is SGHRS and CDR2 is YFSETQ. CDR3 bases: TGCGCCAGCAGCTTGCGGCTAGCGGGAGGGCCTGGGTACGAGCAGTACTTC. This sequence encodes CASSLRLAGGPGYEQYF.

This clone was seen ten or more times. The rearrangement links TRBV18 to TRBJ1-5, with D hard to call. CDR1 and CDR2 from the germline V gene are KGHSH and LQKENI. This CDR3 region has 14 residues. With 2 bases removed from V and 2 bases from J, the gap between germline ends came to 7 bases. CDR3 region: CASSPTSGNQPQHF. CDR3 in DNA: TGTGCCAGCTCACCAACTTCGGGCAATCAGCCCCAGCATTTT.

There are many counts of this clone. The V and J genes are TRBV10-1 and TRBJ1-2, with D possibly matching TRBD1 (6 bases). V was trimmed by 3 bases and J by 0 bases, leaving 8 bases between them. Looked up from germline, CDR1 is WNHNN and CDR2 is SYGVQD (reference sequence). The CDR3 has 14 residues. The CDR3 spells CASSEGGTNYGYTF. The DNA of the CDR3 is TGCGCCAGCAGTGAAGGGGGAACTAACTATGGCTACACCTTC.

This clone was detected ten times or more. A single base separates this from a much larger clone, so it may be a read error. The genes are TRBV7-8 and TRBJ1-3; D is unresolved. V dropped 1 base and J dropped 1 base, with 11 bases sitting between them. This CDR3 has 16 residues. Germline V gene sequence: CDR1 SGHVS, CDR2 FQNEAQ. This CDR3 reads CASSLEAAPSGNTIYF. In nucleotides, the CDR3 is TGTGCCAGCAGCTTAGAAGCAGCCCCATCTGGAAACACCATATATTTT.

Only a few counts were recorded for this clone. The CDR3 sequence: CASRGSYEQYF. The CDR3 DNA sequence: TGTGCCAGCAGGGGCTCCTACGAGCAGTACTTC. This chain connects TRBV27 to TRBJ2-7; no clear D gene. Germline V gene lookup returns CDR1 MNHEY and CDR2 SMNVEV (reference sequence). V lost 6 bases and J lost 0, with 3 bases in between. This CDR3 has 11 residues.

By its share, this clone is large. The CDR3 here is CASRSQTGVDGELFF. CDR3 sequence (DNA): TGTGCCAGCAGGTCCCAGACAGGGGTAGACGGGGAGCTGTTTTTT. This chain links TRBV12-3 or TRBV12-4 with TRBJ2-2; 8 bases are shared with TRBD1. J lost 7 bases, V lost 6 bases, and 10 bases had no gene match. The CDR3 runs to 15 residues.

This clone was seen repeatedly, ten times or more. One end of the junction fails to match germline, which may point to a read error. This chain joins TRBV10-2 and TRBJ2-7; no reliable D call. This CDR3 spans 11 amino acids. The germline gives CDR1 WSHSY, CDR2 SAAADI. For the CDR3, the DNA is TGCGCCACCAGTGACCACGACGAGCAGTACTTC. Translated: CATSDHDEQYF.

This clone was found many times. CDR3 nucleotides: TGTGCCAGCAGCCAAAGGGTAGCGGGAGCCGGCACAGATACGCAGTATTTT. This codes for CASSQRVAGAGTDTQYF. The chain joins TRBV3-1 to TRBJ2-3; TRBD2 matches at 9 bases. After removal of 2 bases from V and 1 base from J, the junction contained 7 bases not matched to a gene. The CDR3 runs 17 residues. Germline V gene sequence: CDR1 LGHDT, CDR2 YNNKEL (reference sequence).

In its sample, this clone was seen once. At one end, the junction sequence differs from germline, possibly due to a read error. The CDR3 loop is CACSYRLAGGGEQFF. Here the CDR3 DNA reads TGTGCCTGCAGCTACCGCCTAGCGGGAGGAGGTGAGCAGTTCTTC. The V gene is TRBV11-2, the J gene TRBJ2-1; 11 bases map to TRBD2. Germline lookup yields CDR1 SGHAT and CDR2 FQNNGV. The CDR3 loop spans 15 amino acids. Full variable domain (outside the CDR3, taken from reference TRBV11-2 and TRBJ2-1): EAGVAQSPRYKIIEKRQSVAFWCNPISGHATLYWYQQILGQGPKLLIQFQNNGVVDDSQLPKDRFSAERLKGVDSTLKIQPAKLEDSAVYLCACSYRLAGGGEQFFGPGTRLTVL.